The rows below give T cell receptor beta chains drawn from one sample of a study of T cells in Graves' hyperthyroidism and ophthalmopathy. TCRdb reprocessed the multiplex PCR reads via MiXCR and lists one record per CDR3 protein. The data contain 300,000 to 350,000 distinct CDR3 sequences, around 18% of them seen just once; the ten biggest clones take up 15% to 17%. The sequenced material came from blood. These receptors were obtained from a woman in her 40s with Graves' ophthalmopathy. Both conserved end residues are trimmed from each CDR3.

V gene,J gene,CDR3 protein
TRBV6-5,TRBJ2-2,ASSYSGAGANTGELF
TRBV29-1,TRBJ2-7,SVVGQKTSYEQY
TRBV28,TRBJ1-6,ASNARTGSGSPLH
TRBV7-9,TRBJ2-5,ASDSGRAGETQY
TRBV12-3/TRBV12-4,TRBJ1-3,ASSLRDQGFSGNTIY
TRBV7-9,TRBJ1-5,ASSFDRVPNQPQH
TRBV20-1,TRBJ2-5,SARPPSAGVGQETQY
TRBV12-3/TRBV12-4,TRBJ1-6,ASSPRGLNSPLH
TRBV27,TRBJ2-7,ASSLSVNAPGSYEQY
TRBV11-2,TRBJ1-1,ASSLDLGFEAF
TRBV2,TRBJ1-1,ASSVEGVVSAF
TRBV29-1,TRBJ2-2,SVYQGYTGELF
TRBV10-3,TRBJ2-5,AISLAGGQETQY
TRBV6-2/TRBV6-3,TRBJ2-7,ASNPSGTGKYEQY
TRBV7-9,TRBJ1-5,AGSPQGNQPQH
TRBV6-1,TRBJ1-2,ASRATGVYGYT
TRBV12-5,TRBJ1-1,ASGLVFGQSQSEAF
TRBV6-2/TRBV6-3,TRBJ1-5,ASSYSRLRGNQPQH
TRBV27,TRBJ2-2,ASSLSRLFVAGELF
TRBV20-1,TRBJ1-3,SARIISGNTIY
TRBV20-1,TRBJ2-2,SASRASGISGELF
TRBV7-9,TRBJ1-1,ASSRTGTGFAEAF
TRBV6-5,TRBJ2-2,ASSLNRGQGGELF
TRBV11-2,TRBJ2-7,ASSEGTGDIYEQY
TRBV6-2/TRBV6-3,TRBJ2-7,ASKLQASPYEQY
TRBV4-3,TRBJ1-1,ASSQDRGSIEAF
TRBV6-1,TRBJ2-5,ASRSRTGVAGGMETQY
TRBV5-1,TRBJ1-1,ASSLGQGQGTEAF
TRBV20-1,TRBJ2-2,IAQRLANPTGELF
TRBV24-1,TRBJ2-7,ATSDLPGSEQY
TRBV19,TRBJ2-2,ASINRHTGELF
TRBV30,TRBJ1-5,AWSIPGTRNQPQH
TRBV10-3,TRBJ2-7,AISLGLLTYEQY
TRBV2,TRBJ2-7,ASSENTSGAHEQY
TRBV20-1,TRBJ1-1,SAISALPVNTEAF
TRBV6-5,TRBJ2-5,ASSGLAGPLETQY
TRBV7-2,TRBJ2-3,ASSLVLSGKDTQY